The 30 T cell receptor beta chains given below trace back to one sample, sequenced in a study of blood T cells in healthy people across ages. For the second PCR, which ran for 7 to 11 cycles, a sample-barcoded 5' primer and a J-beta primer mix were used. TCRdb used MiXCR to reprocess the 5' RACE reads, holding one entry per CDR3 protein. Found here are about 930,000 distinct CDR3 sequences, 25% to 35% of them singletons; the top ten hold about 9.4%. These data are also associated with another study on T cells of mothers and their children.

What was sequenced was blood. The receptors were gathered from a woman aged 40 to 49 in good health.

As to this clonotype: This could be a read error, since a much larger clone is one nucleotide away. This chain connects TRBV24-1 to TRBJ2-1, with 8 bases aligning to TRBD1. Germline values: CDR1 KGHDR, CDR2 SFDVKD. J gave up 10 bases and V 1 base, and 11 bases lay outside the gene matches. The CDR3 sequence is 16 residues long. The CDR3 coding sequence is TGTGCCACCAGTGATTTCCCGGGACAGGACCAGCACGAGCAGTTCTTC. It yields the protein CATSDFPGQDQHEQFF.

The gene calls are TRBV19 and TRBJ1-2, with D possibly matching TRBD1 (5 bases). The germline V gene encodes CDR1 LNHDA and CDR2 SQIVND (reference sequence). The CDR3 is 14 residues long. Trimming took 2 bases from V and 7 from J, leaving 14 bases between them. The chain's CDR3 is CASSIQGPTSGYTF. The CDR3 DNA is TGTGCCAGTAGTATACAGGGACCGACGAGTGGCTACACCTTC.

This clonotype was observed a handful of times. This chain joins TRBV20-1 and TRBJ1-4, with D possibly being TRBD1 (5 bases). In germline, CDR1 is DFQATT, CDR2 SNEGSKA (reference sequence). There are 14 residues in the CDR3. V was trimmed by 3 bases and J by 0 bases, leaving 8 bases between them. The CDR3 sequence: CSARTVATNEKLFF. DNA for the CDR3: TGCAGTGCTAGGACAGTTGCAACTAATGAAAAACTGTTTTTT.

Concerning this clonotype itself: A much bigger clone sits one base away, suggesting this may be a read error. The genes are TRBV6-6 and TRBJ2-4, with 7 bases that match TRBD1. The germline gives CDR1 MNHNY, CDR2 SVGAGI (reference sequence). The CDR3 totals 12 residues. The trim removed 7 bases at V and 13 bases at J, leaving 10 bases unmatched. Here the CDR3 reads CASTDRVDEQYF. The CDR3 DNA follows: TGTGCCAGCACCGACAGGGTAGATGAGCAGTACTTC.

Only a few counts were recorded for this clonotype. This chain's CDR3 is CASSTWDRAENTEAFF. In nucleotides, the CDR3 is TGTGCCAGCAGCACCTGGGACAGGGCCGAGAACACTGAAGCTTTCTTT. The V gene is TRBV7-9, the J gene TRBJ1-1; 9 nucleotides line up with TRBD1. Germline V gene data show CDR1 as SEHNR and CDR2 as FQNEAQ (reference sequence). The CDR3 loop spans 16 amino acids. Trimming cost V 5 bases and J 1 base; bases outside gene matches: 8.

A few counts support this clonotype. J is TRBJ1-1 and V is TRBV29-1, with D perhaps TRBD1 (5 bases). V shed 6 bases and J shed 4 bases, with 15 bases lying between them. CDR1 is SQVTM, CDR2 ANQGSEA, per germline. The CDR3 length is 13 residues. CDR3 region: CSVGGVGSTEAFF. DNA of the CDR3: TGCAGCGTGGGGGGGGTAGGCTCCACTGAAGCTTTCTTT.

This sequence joins TRBV5-1 and TRBJ2-7, with 11 bases aligning to TRBD1. The assigned J gene may be wrong: the sequence end matches TRBJ2-5 better. CDR3 size: 15 residues. Germline values: CDR1 SGHRS, CDR2 YFSETQ. In DNA form, the CDR3 reads TGCGCCAGCAGCCCCTGGACAGGGGGCCGAGAGACCCAGTACTTC. Its protein product is CASSPWTGGRETQYF.

The J gene is TRBJ2-7, the V gene TRBV12-3 or TRBV12-4; TRBD2 aligns across 7 bases. Trimming at V came to 5 bases and at J to 6 bases, leaving 4 bases not matched to a gene. The CDR3 extends over 12 amino acids. The CDR3 spells CASSAGVSEQYF. The CDR3 DNA sequence: TGTGCCAGCAGTGCGGGGGTTTCCGAGCAGTACTTC.

In this sample, this clonotype turned up many times. V is TRBV6-2 or TRBV6-3 and J is TRBJ2-1, with 9 bases aligning to TRBD1. The CDR3 contains 13 residues. Germline CDR1 reads MNHEY; CDR2 reads SVGEGT. V dropped 5 bases and J dropped 9; count of bases not matched to a gene: 5. The CDR3 loop is CASSTMTGGEQFF. In DNA, the CDR3 is TGTGCCAGCAGTACCATGACAGGGGGTGAGCAGTTCTTC.

This chain links TRBV7-2 with TRBJ1-5; TRBD1 might be the D (6 bases). Germline lookup yields CDR1 SGHTA and CDR2 FQGNSA. This CDR3 comprises 15 residues. V was clipped by 5 bases and J by 6 bases, with 17 bases between them. The CDR3 loop is CASSSIQGLGQPQHF. The CDR3 bases are TGTGCCAGCAGCAGCATACAGGGTTTAGGTCAGCCCCAGCATTTT.

The gene calls are TRBV12-3 or TRBV12-4 and TRBJ2-5; TRBD1 matches 7 bases. This CDR3 is 14 amino acids long. J was trimmed by 4 bases and V by 4 bases; bases with no gene match: 6. The CDR3 DNA reads as TGTGCCAGCAGTTCAACAGGGGACGGAGAGACCCAGTACTTC. Its translation is CASSSTGDGETQYF.

This clonotype has a handful of counts. The V and J genes are TRBV9 and TRBJ1-1; D not resolved. CDR3 length: 15 residues. Trimming removed 1 base at V and 1 base at J, with 11 bases between. Germline V gene data show CDR1 as SGDLS and CDR2 as YYNGEE. In nucleotides, the CDR3 is TGTGCCAGCAGCGTACCTTCAGGCCGGAACACTGAAGCTTTCTTT. It is translated as CASSVPSGRNTEAFF.

This clonotype was found many times. The rearrangement joins TRBV7-9 to TRBJ2-7; TRBD1 aligns across 7 bases. Germline CDR1 and CDR2: SEHNR and FQNEAQ (reference sequence). After removal of 5 bases from V and 0 bases from J, the junction contained 4 bases not matched to a gene. This CDR3 is built from 14 residues. This CDR3 reads CASSPWDSSYEQYF. CDR3 DNA: TGTGCCAGCAGCCCCTGGGACAGCTCCTACGAGCAGTACTTC.

V and J are TRBV5-1 and TRBJ2-5; D may be TRBD1 (6 bases). V was cut by 1 base and J by 3 bases, with 10 bases left in between. The CDR3 length is 14 residues. Germline V gene lookup returns CDR1 SGHRS and CDR2 YFSETQ. The CDR3: CASSLMGQEETQYF. The CDR3 bases are TGCGCCAGCAGCTTGATGGGACAAGAAGAGACCCAGTACTTC.

The sample holds a few counts of this clonotype. V is TRBV7-9 and J is TRBJ1-4, with D tentatively TRBD1 (6 bases). Trimming cost V 5 bases and J 8 bases, with 18 bases left between them. The germline V gene has CDR1 SEHNR and CDR2 FQNEAQ (reference sequence). This CDR3 contains 15 residues. This chain's CDR3 is CASSQGPEPVEKLFF. For the CDR3, the DNA is TGTGCCAGCAGCCAGGGGCCAGAGCCCGTCGAAAAACTGTTTTTT.

This clonotype was seen repeatedly, ten times or more. J is TRBJ1-2 and V is TRBV4-1; D is perhaps TRBD1 (6 bases). Germline V lookup: CDR1 MGHRA, CDR2 YSYEKL. V lost 4 bases to trimming and J lost 3 bases, with 12 bases between them. The CDR3 sequence is 14 residues long. This CDR3 reads CASSPHRADYGYTF. DNA of the CDR3: TGCGCCAGCAGCCCACACAGGGCCGACTATGGCTACACCTTC.

This clonotype was observed many times. The chain carries TRBV12-3 or TRBV12-4 and TRBJ1-5; possibly TRBD1 for D (5 bases). Trimming cost V 6 bases and J 10 bases, with 16 bases left between them. CDR3 length: 13 residues. CDR3 sequence reads: CASRLREVSPQHF. CDR3 sequence (DNA): TGTGCCAGCAGACTCAGGGAAGTTAGCCCCCAGCATTTT.

The rearrangement uses TRBV7-2 and TRBJ2-7; either TRBD1 or TRBD2 may supply D (5 bases each). V was pared by 10 bases and J by 7 bases, with 32 bases between. CDR3 length: 17 amino acids. Germline CDR1 and CDR2: SGHTA and FQGNSA. For the CDR3, the DNA is TGTGCCAACAACCCGGGGCAGGGTCTTCCCAGTCCAAGAGAGCAGTACTTC. This gives the protein CANNPGQGLPSPREQYF.

This rearrangement joins TRBV5-1 to TRBJ2-1, with 8 bases identical to TRBD2. Per germline, CDR1 SGHRS and CDR2 YFSETQ. V trimming: 1 base; J trimming: 9 bases; junction bases outside the gene matches: 6. CDR3 length equals 14 residues. The CDR3: CASSLFGGAREQFF. Here the CDR3 DNA reads TGCGCCAGCAGCTTGTTCGGGGGGGCCCGTGAGCAGTTCTTC.

This clonotype was detected many times. The genes are TRBV29-1 and TRBJ2-7; no firm D call. The V end was cut by 7 bases, the J end by 0 bases, with 10 bases between. CDR3 length equals 12 residues. Germline V CDR1 and CDR2: SQVTM, ANQGSEA. Here the CDR3 reads CSANGGSYEQYF. The CDR3 nucleotides are TGCAGCGCAAACGGTGGCTCCTACGAGCAGTACTTC.

This clonotype showed up many times. V is TRBV12-3 or TRBV12-4 and J is TRBJ2-5, with D perhaps being TRBD1 or TRBD2 (5 bases each). This CDR3 contains 14 residues. The V end lost 1 base, the J end lost 9 bases, and 15 bases lay between the germline ends. The CDR3 reads CASSLVEGPRAQYF. The CDR3 DNA sequence: TGTGCCAGCAGTTTAGTAGAGGGACCTCGGGCCCAGTACTTC.

This clonotype has a handful of counts. The rearrangement joins TRBV7-9 to TRBJ2-7; D gene uncertain. V was clipped by 1 base and J by 0 bases, with 10 bases between them. Germline assignment: CDR1 SEHNR and CDR2 FQNEAQ (reference sequence). This CDR3 has 15 amino acids. The CDR3: CASSLGFLDSYEQYF. The DNA of the CDR3 is TGTGCCAGCAGCTTAGGGTTCCTAGACTCCTACGAGCAGTACTTC. Supplemented by reference TRBV7-9 and TRBJ2-7, the full variable domain reads DTGVSQNPRHKITKRGQNVTFRCDPISEHNRLYWYRQTLGQGPEFLTYFQNEAQLEKSRLLSDRFSAERPKGSFSTLEIQRTEQGDSAMYLCASSLGFLDSYEQYFGPGTRLTVT.

This clonotype has a handful of counts. One junction end does not reproduce the germline sequence, and a read error may be involved. V gene TRBV2 combines with J gene TRBJ2-1, with TRBD1 matching over 7 bases. The CDR3 extends over 14 amino acids. Germline V gives CDR1 SNHLY, CDR2 FYNNEI. The CDR3 bases are TGCGCCGGCAGTGGGGGACAGATTTACAATGAGCAGTTCTTC. This translates into CAGSGGQIYNEQFF.

This rearrangement joins TRBV6-2 or TRBV6-3 to TRBJ2-3; D call uncertain. The CDR3 has 12 residues. Germline loops: CDR1 MNHEY, CDR2 SVGEGT. V lost 6 bases and J 5 bases, leaving 9 bases between the germline ends. CDR3 nucleotide sequence: TGTGCCAGCAGCTGGCTCGGAGATACGCAGTATTTT. Its protein product is CASSWLGDTQYF.

In this sample, this clonotype turned up many times. This sequence joins TRBV3-1 and TRBJ2-3; D gene ambiguous. Germline CDR1 reads LGHDT; CDR2 reads YNNKEL (reference sequence). The V gene lost 0 bases and the J gene lost 13 bases, with 8 bases spanning the gap. The CDR3 runs 11 residues. The chain's CDR3 is CASSQDALKYF. DNA for the CDR3: TGTGCCAGCAGCCAAGACGCCTTGAAGTATTTT.

This chain joins TRBV29-1 and TRBJ2-1; 14 bases fit TRBD2. Germline CDR1 reads SQVTM; CDR2 reads ANQGSEA. Trimming at V came to 7 bases and at J to 8 bases, leaving 7 bases not matched to a gene. The CDR3 consists of 14 residues. DNA of the CDR3: TGCAGCGCAAAGGGGACTAGCGGGAGTCATGAGCAGTTCTTC. It specifies CSAKGTSGSHEQFF.

This rearrangement joins TRBV7-9 to TRBJ2-2; 10 nucleotides match TRBD1. V was clipped by 5 bases and J by 3 bases; unmatched bases: 6. Per germline, CDR1 SEHNR and CDR2 FQNEAQ (reference sequence). CDR3 length: 16 amino acids. The CDR3 reads CASSLGQGIDTGELFF. The CDR3 nucleotides read TGTGCCAGCAGCCTGGGACAGGGGATTGACACCGGGGAGCTGTTTTTT.

This clonotype was detected ten times or more. CDR3 in amino acids: CASSLMGGLFF. CDR3 sequence (DNA): TGTGCCAGCAGCTTAATGGGGGGCCTGTTCTTC. V and J are TRBV11-2 and TRBJ2-1, with D perhaps being TRBD1 or TRBD2 (6 bases each). CDR1 is SGHAT, CDR2 FQNNGV, per germline. The ends were cut back, 2 bases at V and 15 bases at J, with 11 bases in the middle. CDR3 length equals 11 residues.

This clonotype has a count of ten or more. The chain joins TRBV5-1 to TRBJ2-1; TRBD2 aligns across 7 bases. Germline V CDR1 and CDR2: SGHRS, YFSETQ. J lost 6 bases, V lost 1 base, and 7 bases had no gene match. The CDR3 contains 15 residues. CDR3 residues: CASSLNSGSFNEQFF. In DNA, the CDR3 is TGCGCCAGCAGCTTGAATAGCGGGTCGTTCAATGAGCAGTTCTTC.

Note on this clonotype: A read error may produce the germline difference seen at one junction end. V gene TRBV5-6 combines with J gene TRBJ1-1; D unresolved. The CDR3 totals 16 residues. Germline values: CDR1 SGHDT, CDR2 YYEEEE. CDR3 DNA: TGTGCCAGCAGTAAACAGAGATGGGGAGTGAACATTGAAGCTTTCTTT. This sequence encodes CASSKQRWGVNIEAFF.